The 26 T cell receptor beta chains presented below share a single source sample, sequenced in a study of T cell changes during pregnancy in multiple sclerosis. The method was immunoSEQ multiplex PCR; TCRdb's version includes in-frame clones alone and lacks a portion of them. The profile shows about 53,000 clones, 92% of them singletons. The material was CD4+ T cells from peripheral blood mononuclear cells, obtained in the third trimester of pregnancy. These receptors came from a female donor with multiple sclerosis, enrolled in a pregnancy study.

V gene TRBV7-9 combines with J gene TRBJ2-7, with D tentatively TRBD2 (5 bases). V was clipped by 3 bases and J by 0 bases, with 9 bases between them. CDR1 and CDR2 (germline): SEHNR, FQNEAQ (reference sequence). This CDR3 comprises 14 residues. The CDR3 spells CASSFEGRSYEQYF. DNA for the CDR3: TGTGCCAGCAGCTTTGAGGGCCGCTCCTACGAGCAGTACTTC.

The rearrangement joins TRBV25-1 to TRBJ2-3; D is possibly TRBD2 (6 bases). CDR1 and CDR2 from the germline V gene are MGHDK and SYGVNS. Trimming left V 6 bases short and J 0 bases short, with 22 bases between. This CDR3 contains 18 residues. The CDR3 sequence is CASSGFRGGGVSTDTQYF. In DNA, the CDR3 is TGTGCCAGCAGCGGATTCCGCGGAGGCGGGGTGAGCACAGATACGCAGTATTTT.

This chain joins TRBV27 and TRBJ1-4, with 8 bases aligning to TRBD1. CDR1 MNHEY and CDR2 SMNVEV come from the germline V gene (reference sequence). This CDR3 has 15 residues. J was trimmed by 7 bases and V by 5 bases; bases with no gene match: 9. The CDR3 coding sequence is TGTGCCAGCAGTAGGGGTACAGGGGGTCGTGAAAAACTGTTTTTT. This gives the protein CASSRGTGGREKLFF.

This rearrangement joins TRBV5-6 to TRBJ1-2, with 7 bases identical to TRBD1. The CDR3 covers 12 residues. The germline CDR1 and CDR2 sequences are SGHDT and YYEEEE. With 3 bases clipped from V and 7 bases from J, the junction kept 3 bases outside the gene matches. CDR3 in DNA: TGTGCCAGCAGCTCCGACAGGGTTGGCTACACCTTC. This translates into CASSSDRVGYTF.

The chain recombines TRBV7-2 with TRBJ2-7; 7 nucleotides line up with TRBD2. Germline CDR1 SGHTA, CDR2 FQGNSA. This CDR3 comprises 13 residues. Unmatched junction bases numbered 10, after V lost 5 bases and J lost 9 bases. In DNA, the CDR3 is TGTGCCAGCAGCGGACGACCCGGCGGGGGGCAGTACTTC. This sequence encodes CASSGRPGGGQYF.

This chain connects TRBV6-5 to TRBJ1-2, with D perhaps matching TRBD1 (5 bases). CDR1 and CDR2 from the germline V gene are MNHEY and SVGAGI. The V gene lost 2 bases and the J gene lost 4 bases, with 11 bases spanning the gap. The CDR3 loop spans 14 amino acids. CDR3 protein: CASSYPDSPYGYTF. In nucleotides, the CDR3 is TGTGCCAGCAGTTACCCCGACAGCCCCTATGGCTACACCTTC.

CDR3 DNA sequence: TGTGCCAGTAGCGCCCGCTTTGCGGGGGGAGAGGGCTACACCTTC. It translates to CASSARFAGGEGYTF. The chain combines TRBV19 with TRBJ1-2, with a tentative D call TRBD1 (5 bases). The CDR3 contains 15 residues. The V gene's germline CDR1 is LNHDA and CDR2 SQIVND (reference sequence). V was pared by 6 bases and J by 8 bases, with 22 bases between.

The CDR3 coding sequence is TGTGCCACCGGACTAGCGGGGGGAAGCTCCTACGAGCAGTACTTC. This sequence encodes CATGLAGGSSYEQYF. This sequence joins TRBV10-3 and TRBJ2-7; TRBD2 matches at 14 bases. This CDR3 region has 15 residues. V lost 10 bases to trimming and J lost 0 bases; unmatched junction nucleotides: 5. Germline V gene sequence: CDR1 ENHRY, CDR2 SYGVKD.

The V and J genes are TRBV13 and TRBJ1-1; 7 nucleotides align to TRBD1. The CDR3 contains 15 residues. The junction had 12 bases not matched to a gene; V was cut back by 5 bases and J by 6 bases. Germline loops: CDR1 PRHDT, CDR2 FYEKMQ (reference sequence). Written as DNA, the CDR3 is TGTGCCAGCAGCCCCTACCGAACAGGGGACTCTGAAGCTTTCTTT. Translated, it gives CASSPYRTGDSEAFF.

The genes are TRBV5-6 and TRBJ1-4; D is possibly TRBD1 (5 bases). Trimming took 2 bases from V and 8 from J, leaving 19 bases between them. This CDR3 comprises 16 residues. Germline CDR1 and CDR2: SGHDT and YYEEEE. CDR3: CASSFKVRGTTEKLFF. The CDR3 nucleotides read TGTGCCAGCAGCTTTAAAGTCCGGGGGACGACCGAAAAACTGTTTTTT.

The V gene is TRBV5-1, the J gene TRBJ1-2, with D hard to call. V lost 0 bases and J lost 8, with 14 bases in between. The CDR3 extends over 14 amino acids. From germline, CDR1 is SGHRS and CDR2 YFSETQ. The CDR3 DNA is TGCGCCAGCAGCTTGGCCCCCGGAGGGCTCGGCTACACCTTC. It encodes CASSLAPGGLGYTF. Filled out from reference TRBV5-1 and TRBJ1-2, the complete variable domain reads KAGVTQTPRYLIKTRGQQVTLSCSPISGHRSVSWYQQTPGQGLQFLFEYFSETQRNKGNFPGRFSGRQFSNSRSEMNVSTLELGDSALYLCASSLAPGGLGYTFGSGTRLTVV.

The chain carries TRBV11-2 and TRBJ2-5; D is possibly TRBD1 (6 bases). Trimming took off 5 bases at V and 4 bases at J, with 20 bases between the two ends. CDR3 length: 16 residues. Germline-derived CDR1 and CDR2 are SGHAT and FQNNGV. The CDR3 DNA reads TGTGCCAGCAGCAATATACCTGGGGGCTGGATAGAGACCCAGTACTTC. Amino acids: CASSNIPGGWIETQYF. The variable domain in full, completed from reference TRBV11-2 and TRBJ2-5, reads EAGVAQSPRYKIIEKRQSVAFWCNPISGHATLYWYQQILGQGPKLLIQFQNNGVVDDSQLPKDRFSAERLKGVDSTLKIQPAKLEDSAVYLCASSNIPGGWIETQYFGPGTRLLVL.

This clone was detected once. The CDR3 loop reads CAWSTGVEQYF. The DNA for the CDR3 is TGTGCCTGGTCTACAGGGGTCGAGCAGTACTTC. This chain joins TRBV30 and TRBJ2-7; 7 bases line up with TRBD1. J was trimmed by 6 bases and V by 5 bases; bases with no gene match: 4. The CDR3 sequence is 11 residues long. Germline values: CDR1 GTSNPN, CDR2 SVGIG (reference sequence).

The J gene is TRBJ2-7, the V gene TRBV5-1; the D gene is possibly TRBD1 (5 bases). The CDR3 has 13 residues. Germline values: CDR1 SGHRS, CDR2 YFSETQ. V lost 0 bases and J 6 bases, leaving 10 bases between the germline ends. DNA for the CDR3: TGCGCCAGCAGCTTGGGGGGCGAGGTCGAGCAGTACTTC. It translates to CASSLGGEVEQYF. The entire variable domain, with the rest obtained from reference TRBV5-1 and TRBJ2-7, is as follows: KAGVTQTPRYLIKTRGQQVTLSCSPISGHRSVSWYQQTPGQGLQFLFEYFSETQRNKGNFPGRFSGRQFSNSRSEMNVSTLELGDSALYLCASSLGGEVEQYFGPGTRLTVT.

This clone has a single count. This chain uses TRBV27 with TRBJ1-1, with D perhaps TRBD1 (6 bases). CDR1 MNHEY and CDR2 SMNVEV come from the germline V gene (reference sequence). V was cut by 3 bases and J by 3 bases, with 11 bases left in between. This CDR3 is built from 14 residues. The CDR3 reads CASSLANRDTEAFF. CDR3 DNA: TGTGCCAGCAGTTTGGCAAACAGGGACACTGAAGCTTTCTTT.

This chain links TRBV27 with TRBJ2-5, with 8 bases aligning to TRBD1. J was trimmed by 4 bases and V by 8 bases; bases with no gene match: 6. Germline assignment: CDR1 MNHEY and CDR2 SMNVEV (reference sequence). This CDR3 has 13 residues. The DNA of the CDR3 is TGTGCCAGCCCGTTAACAGGGGGAGAGACCCAGTACTTC. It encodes CASPLTGGETQYF.

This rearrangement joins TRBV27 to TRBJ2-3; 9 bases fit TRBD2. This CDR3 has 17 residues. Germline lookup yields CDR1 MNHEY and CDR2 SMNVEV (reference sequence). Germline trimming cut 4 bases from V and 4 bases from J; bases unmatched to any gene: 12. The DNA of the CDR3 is TGTGCCAGCAGTTCCGTAGCGGGGGTGAAAAGGGCAGATACGCAGTATTTT. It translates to CASSSVAGVKRADTQYF.

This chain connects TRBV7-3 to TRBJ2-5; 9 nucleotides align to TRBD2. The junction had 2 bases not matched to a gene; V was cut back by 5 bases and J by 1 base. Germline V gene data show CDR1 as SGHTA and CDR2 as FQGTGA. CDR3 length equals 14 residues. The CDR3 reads CASSPSGAQETQYF. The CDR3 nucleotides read TGTGCCAGCAGCCCTAGCGGGGCCCAAGAGACCCAGTACTTC.

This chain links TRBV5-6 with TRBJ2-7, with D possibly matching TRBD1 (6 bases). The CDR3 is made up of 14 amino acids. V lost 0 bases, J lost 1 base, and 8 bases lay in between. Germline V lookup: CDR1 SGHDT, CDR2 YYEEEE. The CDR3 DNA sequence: TGTGCCAGCAGCTTGGGTCAGGGGTCCTACGAGCAGTACTTC. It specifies CASSLGQGSYEQYF.

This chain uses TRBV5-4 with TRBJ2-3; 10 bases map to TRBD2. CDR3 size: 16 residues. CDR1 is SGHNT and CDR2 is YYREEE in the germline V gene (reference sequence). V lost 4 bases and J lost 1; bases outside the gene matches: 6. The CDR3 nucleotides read TGTGCCAGCAGCCCGGAAACTAGCGGGGGCACAGATACGCAGTATTTT. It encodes CASSPETSGGTDTQYF.

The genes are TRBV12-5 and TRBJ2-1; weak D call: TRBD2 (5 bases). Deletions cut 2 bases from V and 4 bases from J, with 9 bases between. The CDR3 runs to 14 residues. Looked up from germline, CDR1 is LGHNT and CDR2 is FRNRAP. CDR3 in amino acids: CASGLSGTYNEQFF. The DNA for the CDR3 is TGTGCTAGTGGTTTGAGCGGTACGTACAATGAGCAGTTCTTC.

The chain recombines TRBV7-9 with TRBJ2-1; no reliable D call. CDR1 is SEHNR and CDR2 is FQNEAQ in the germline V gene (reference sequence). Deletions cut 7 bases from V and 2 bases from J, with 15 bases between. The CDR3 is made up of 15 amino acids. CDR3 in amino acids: CASTTRVVTYNEQFF. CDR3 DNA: TGTGCCAGCACCACCCGAGTGGTTACCTACAATGAGCAGTTCTTC.

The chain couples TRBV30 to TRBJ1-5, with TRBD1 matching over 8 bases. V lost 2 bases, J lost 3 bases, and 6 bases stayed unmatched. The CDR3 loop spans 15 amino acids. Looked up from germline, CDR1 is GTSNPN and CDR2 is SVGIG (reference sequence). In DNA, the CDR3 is TGTGCCTGGAGTACCAGGGGGCGAGACAATCAGCCCCAGCATTTT. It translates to CAWSTRGRDNQPQHF.

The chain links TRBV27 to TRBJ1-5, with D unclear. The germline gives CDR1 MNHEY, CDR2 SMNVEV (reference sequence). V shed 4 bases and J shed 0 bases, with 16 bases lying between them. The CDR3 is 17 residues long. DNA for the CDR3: TGTGCCAGCAGTTCCCGGGAGACACTCTATAGCAATCAGCCCCAGCATTTT. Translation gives CASSSRETLYSNQPQHF.

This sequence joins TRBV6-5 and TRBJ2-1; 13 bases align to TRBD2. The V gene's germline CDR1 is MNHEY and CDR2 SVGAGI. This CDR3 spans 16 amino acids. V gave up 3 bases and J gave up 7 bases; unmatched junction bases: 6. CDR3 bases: TGTGCCAGCAGTTATACCGGGACTAGCGGGGCAAATGAGCAGTTCTTC. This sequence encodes CASSYTGTSGANEQFF.

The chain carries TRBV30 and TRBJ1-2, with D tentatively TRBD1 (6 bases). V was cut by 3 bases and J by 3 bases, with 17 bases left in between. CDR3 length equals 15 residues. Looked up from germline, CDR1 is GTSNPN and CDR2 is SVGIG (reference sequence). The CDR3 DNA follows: TGTGCCTGGAGCGGGGAGGGTGGACAGCACTATGGCTACACCTTC. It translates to CAWSGEGGQHYGYTF.